The 17 T cell receptor beta chains below all came from one sample that was sequenced in a study of cytomegalovirus exposure and HLA in healthy donors. Primers for the PCR totalled 60 Vbeta and 13 Jbeta. The data were produced by immunoSEQ multiplex PCR, yet TCRdb's version contains in-frame clones alone and is incomplete. The data show about 140,000 clones, with around three quarters seen just once and 2.5% to 3.5% held by the top ten. The sample taken for sequencing was PBMCs. The source of these receptors is a male donor in good health and CMV-seronegative.

V and J are TRBV11-2 and TRBJ1-3; a possible D gene is TRBD1 (6 bases). The length of the CDR3 is 16 residues. CDR1 is SGHAT, CDR2 FQNNGV, per germline. With 0 bases removed from V and 0 bases from J, the gap between germline ends came to 9 bases. CDR3 nucleotides: TGTGCCAGCAGCTTAGATTGGACAGACTCTGGAAACACCATATATTTT. It specifies CASSLDWTDSGNTIYF.

This clone was observed a handful of times. The chain carries TRBV30 and TRBJ1-1; D possibly corresponds to TRBD1 (5 bases). Germline V gene lookup returns CDR1 GTSNPN and CDR2 SVGIG (reference sequence). CDR3 length: 13 residues. The V end was cut by 3 bases, the J end by 6 bases, with 14 bases between. CDR3 sequence (DNA): TGTGCCTGGAGCCGGCAGGGAGGGGCTGAAGCTTTCTTT. Encoded protein: CAWSRQGGAEAFF.

This clone turned up a few times. The rearrangement links TRBV5-4 to TRBJ1-1; TRBD1 matches at 12 bases. With V trimmed by 5 bases and J by 5 bases, 7 bases remained unmatched. CDR3 length: 15 residues. CDR1 and CDR2 (germline): SGHNT, YYREEE (reference sequence). This chain's CDR3 is CASRPGQGAWTEAFF. DNA of the CDR3: TGTGCCAGCAGGCCGGGACAGGGGGCATGGACTGAAGCTTTCTTT.

This chain uses TRBV19 with TRBJ1-1; perhaps TRBD1 as D (6 bases). The germline CDR1 and CDR2 sequences are LNHDA and SQIVND (reference sequence). The V end lost 7 bases, the J end lost 4 bases, and 19 bases lay between the germline ends. This CDR3 has 15 residues. In DNA, the CDR3 is TGTGCCAGTACCTTTCCCCTCTCGACAGGCACTGAAGCTTTCTTT. It yields the protein CASTFPLSTGTEAFF.

This chain links TRBV29-1 with TRBJ2-2; 7 bases are a match to TRBD2. CDR1 is SQVTM and CDR2 is ANQGSEA in the germline V gene. V lost 6 bases and J lost 3; bases outside the gene matches: 10. CDR3 size: 15 residues. The CDR3 loop reads CSVPEGGRDTGELFF. The CDR3 region has the DNA TGCAGCGTCCCCGAGGGAGGGAGAGACACCGGGGAGCTGTTTTTT.

CDR3 residues: CASSEQGAYYEQYF. CDR3 bases: TGTGCCAGCAGTGAGCAGGGGGCTTACTACGAGCAGTACTTC. V is TRBV2 and J is TRBJ2-7; 8 bases match TRBD1. Germline V gene sequence: CDR1 SNHLY, CDR2 FYNNEI. The J segment lost 3 bases and the V segment lost 3 bases, leaving 4 bases of the junction unmatched. CDR3 length equals 14 residues.

The V call is TRBV6-5, the J call TRBJ1-6; D gene uncertain. V dropped 3 bases and J dropped 9 bases, with 6 bases sitting between them. CDR3 length equals 12 residues. Germline CDR1 reads MNHEY; CDR2 reads SVGAGI. CDR3 residues: CASSYHGSPLHF. Written as DNA, the CDR3 is TGTGCCAGCAGTTATCACGGTTCACCCCTCCACTTT.

V usage is TRBV5-5 and J usage is TRBJ1-4; weak D call: TRBD1 (5 bases). V was cut by 2 bases and J by 8 bases, with 25 bases left in between. CDR3 length equals 18 residues. Germline V gene data show CDR1 as SGHKS and CDR2 as YYEKEE (reference sequence). The CDR3 sequence is CASSFRSKGAQGIEKLFF. The DNA for the CDR3 is TGTGCCAGCAGCTTTAGATCCAAGGGCGCGCAGGGTATCGAAAAACTGTTTTTT.

CDR3 sequence (DNA): TGTGCCAGCAGTTTAAAAAGCAGGGTCTTCGGGGAGCAGTACTTC. It specifies CASSLKSRVFGEQYF. The chain links TRBV27 to TRBJ2-7, with D possibly being TRBD1 (5 bases). CDR1 is MNHEY and CDR2 is SMNVEV in the germline V gene (reference sequence). The CDR3 is 15 amino acids. Trimming removed 2 bases at V and 7 bases at J, with 18 bases between.

This clone was counted only a few times. The chain uses TRBV28 and TRBJ2-3; 8 bases are a match to TRBD2. The length of the CDR3 is 16 residues. The germline CDR1 and CDR2 sequences are MDHEN and SYDVKM. J was trimmed by 4 bases and V by 3 bases; bases with no gene match: 9. CDR3 DNA sequence: TGTGCCAGCAGTTTCGGGGGGGGGCTCGGGGCAGATACGCAGTATTTT. It codes for CASSFGGGLGADTQYF.

The chain joins TRBV9 to TRBJ2-2, with 10 bases identical to TRBD2. Germline loops: CDR1 SGDLS, CDR2 YYNGEE. There are 16 residues in the CDR3. Germline trimming cut 3 bases from V and 3 bases from J; bases unmatched to any gene: 5. The CDR3 is CASSASTSGYTGELFF. For the CDR3, the DNA is TGTGCCAGCAGCGCATCGACTAGCGGGTACACCGGGGAGCTGTTTTTT.

V gene TRBV11-2 combines with J gene TRBJ1-1; TRBD1 matches at 8 bases. Germline V gene data show CDR1 as SGHAT and CDR2 as FQNNGV. The length of the CDR3 is 15 residues. Trimming took 8 bases from V and 0 from J; bases not matched to a gene: 8. CDR3: CASLLTGVMNTEAFF. CDR3 bases: TGTGCCAGCCTCTTGACAGGGGTCATGAACACTGAAGCTTTCTTT.

The chain joins TRBV5-7 to TRBJ2-2; the D gene is possibly TRBD1 (5 bases). TRBV5-7 is noted as an ORF with a role that remains uncertain. This CDR3 is 14 amino acids long. V lost 0 bases to trimming and J lost 9 bases, with 12 bases between them. The CDR3 spells CASSLADDSRELFF. DNA for the CDR3: TGTGCCAGCAGCTTGGCCGATGACAGCCGGGAGCTGTTTTTT.

The V gene is TRBV18, the J gene TRBJ2-1, with D unresolved. The CDR3 loop spans 14 amino acids. The germline V and J ends were trimmed by 3 bases and 1 base, with 7 bases remaining between them. Per the germline V gene, CDR1 is KGHSH and CDR2 is LQKENI. The CDR3 DNA reads TGTGCCAGCTCACCGGCGGTTTCCTACAATGAGCAGTTCTTC. Encoded protein: CASSPAVSYNEQFF.

The chain employs TRBV7-9 and TRBJ1-1; maybe TRBD1 (6 bases). V lost 6 bases and J 1 base, leaving 12 bases between the germline ends. Germline values: CDR1 SEHNR, CDR2 FQNEAQ (reference sequence). This CDR3 spans 14 amino acids. Written as DNA, the CDR3 is TGTGCCAGCAGAGGAGCGACAGGGAACACTGAAGCTTTCTTT. Translation: CASRGATGNTEAFF.

V is TRBV1 and J is TRBJ2-5; TRBD2 was called by the table and not checked on the DNA. The assigned J gene may be wrong: the sequence end matches TRBJ2-7 better. TRBV1 corresponds to a pseudogene. CDR3 size: 20 residues. DNA of the CDR3: TGCACCAGCAGCCACTCACGGGGGGGACTATCGAGCGGGCGAACCTACGAGCAGTACTTC. Its translation is CTSSHSRGGLSSGRTYEQYF.

The chain recombines TRBV29-1 with TRBJ1-5; D ambiguous. The CDR3 covers 13 residues. The V and J ends lost 4 bases and 5 bases respectively, with 12 bases between them. Per the germline V gene, CDR1 is SQVTM and CDR2 is ANQGSEA. The CDR3 here is CSVVLHQDQPQHF. The CDR3 coding sequence is TGCAGCGTTGTACTCCACCAGGATCAGCCCCAGCATTTT. Looking up the rest from reference TRBV29-1 and TRBJ1-5 gives the full variable domain: SAVISQKPSRDICQRGTSLTIQCQVDSQVTMMFWYRQQPGQSLTLIATANQGSEATYESGFVIDKFPISRPNLTFSTLTVSNMSPEDSSIYLCSVVLHQDQPQHFGDGTRLSIL.